These 27 T cell receptor beta chains share one sample of origin, sequenced in a study of blood T cell repertoires in COVID-19. This table comes from immunoSEQ multiplex PCR, and its TCRdb copy is limited to in-frame clones, with some not included. Of roughly 670,000 clones in the sample, 75% to 90% were seen once. The sequencing input was peripheral blood. These TCRs come from a woman between 18 and 30 years old with acute or convalescent COVID-19.

The chain links TRBV6-1 to TRBJ2-1; 8 bases fit TRBD1. The CDR3 is 16 residues long. Germline CDR1 MNHNS, CDR2 SASEGT. V dropped 4 bases and J dropped 7; count of bases not matched to a gene: 12. CDR3 loop: CASSGNRDRFQNEQFF. Written as DNA, the CDR3 is TGTGCCAGCAGTGGGAACCGGGACAGGTTTCAGAATGAGCAGTTCTTC.

V gene TRBV5-5 combines with J gene TRBJ1-6; 8 positions match TRBD1. The CDR3 is 15 residues long. CDR1 SGHKS and CDR2 YYEKEE come from the germline V gene (reference sequence). V shed 6 bases, J shed 6 bases, and the junction held 8 bases outside the gene matches. CDR3 region: CASTIPGQVNSPLHF. The CDR3 nucleotides are TGTGCCAGCACCATTCCGGGACAGGTTAATTCACCCCTCCACTTT. Drawing the rest from reference TRBV5-5 and TRBJ1-6, the complete variable domain is DAGVTQSPTHLIKTRGQQVTLRCSPISGHKSVSWYQQVLGQGPQFIFQYYEKEERGRGNFPDRFSARQFPNYSSELNVNALLLGDSALYLCASTIPGQVNSPLHFGNGTRLTVT.

This clone was seen once. The genes are TRBV6-5 and TRBJ2-7; 7 bases map to TRBD1. J gave up 0 bases and V 7 bases, and 9 bases lay outside the gene matches. This CDR3 region has 15 residues. The germline V gene encodes CDR1 MNHEY and CDR2 SVGAGI. In DNA, the CDR3 is TGTGCCAGCACCCGGGGACAGCGAAGCTCCTACGAGCAGTACTTC. It is translated as CASTRGQRSSYEQYF.

The count of this clone is one. The chain links TRBV5-6 to TRBJ2-7; 8 nucleotides agree with TRBD1. Trimming removed 5 bases from V and 0 bases from J; junction bases left unmatched: 4. The germline V gene encodes CDR1 SGHDT and CDR2 YYEEEE. The CDR3 sequence is 14 residues long. CDR3 sequence (DNA): TGTGCCAGCAGTTATACAGGGGGCTCCTACGAGCAGTACTTC. Amino acid sequence: CASSYTGGSYEQYF.

The chain carries TRBV11-2 and TRBJ1-5; maybe TRBD1 (6 bases). Germline V CDR1 and CDR2: SGHAT, FQNNGV. The CDR3 runs 15 residues. V lost 0 bases, J lost 2 bases, and 8 bases lay in between. Written as DNA, the CDR3 is TGTGCCAGCAGCTTAGATTGGGGGCGCAATCAGCCCCAGCATTTT. Its translation: CASSLDWGRNQPQHF.

The chain combines TRBV9 with TRBJ1-1; TRBD1 matches 7 bases. The germline gives CDR1 SGDLS, CDR2 YYNGEE. V lost 3 bases, J lost 0 bases, and 5 bases stayed unmatched. This CDR3 spans 15 amino acids. This chain's CDR3 is CASSEGGYLNTEAFF. The CDR3 coding sequence is TGTGCCAGCAGCGAAGGGGGCTACCTGAACACTGAAGCTTTCTTT.

The chain has TRBV5-1 and TRBJ2-1; 10 bases fit TRBD2. This CDR3 is 16 amino acids long. Trimming at V came to 0 bases and at J to 3 bases, leaving 3 bases not matched to a gene. The germline V gene has CDR1 SGHRS and CDR2 YFSETQ. The CDR3 loop reads CASSLGLAGLYNEQFF. CDR3 DNA: TGCGCCAGCAGCTTGGGACTAGCGGGTCTCTACAATGAGCAGTTCTTC.

In nucleotides, the CDR3 is TGCGCCAGCAGCCAAGTTGACAGGGTGCCTGAAGCTTTCTTT. Encoded protein: CASSQVDRVPEAFF. This chain uses TRBV4-1 with TRBJ1-1; the match to TRBD1 covers 7 bases. Germline V gives CDR1 MGHRA, CDR2 YSYEKL. V was clipped by 1 base and J by 6 bases; unmatched bases: 5. CDR3 size: 14 residues.

The V call is TRBV19, the J call TRBJ2-7; D might be TRBD2 (5 bases). Germline V gives CDR1 LNHDA, CDR2 SQIVND (reference sequence). CDR3 length: 14 amino acids. The V end was cut by 3 bases, the J end by 4 bases, with 13 bases between. The CDR3: CASSIAGVGYEQYF. The DNA for the CDR3 is TGTGCCAGTAGTATCGCCGGGGTAGGGTACGAGCAGTACTTC.

The V and J genes are TRBV6-5 and TRBJ1-6, with D uncertain. The CDR3 loop spans 16 amino acids. Germline V gives CDR1 MNHEY, CDR2 SVGAGI. V lost 2 bases and J lost 0, with 8 bases in between. This CDR3 is CASSYRETSYNSPLHF. The CDR3 DNA reads TGTGCCAGCAGTTACAGGGAGACCTCCTATAATTCACCCCTCCACTTT.

The J gene is TRBJ1-6, the V gene TRBV30, with no clear D. The length of the CDR3 is 13 residues. Trimming removed 0 bases at V and 11 bases at J, with 11 bases between. Germline CDR1 and CDR2: GTSNPN and SVGIG (reference sequence). DNA for the CDR3: TGTGCCTGGAGTGTAACGGGATCTCCACCCCTCCACTTT. It yields the protein CAWSVTGSPPLHF.

This chain connects TRBV6-5 to TRBJ1-1; maybe TRBD1 (5 bases). The CDR3 is made up of 11 amino acids. Per the germline V gene, CDR1 is MNHEY and CDR2 is SVGAGI. V lost 7 bases and J lost 4, with 7 bases in between. This CDR3 is CASTGFTEAFF. The CDR3 nucleotides read TGTGCCAGCACAGGGTTCACTGAAGCTTTCTTT.

The chain uses TRBV5-4 and TRBJ1-1; D may be TRBD1 (6 bases). The CDR3 length is 14 residues. Germline CDR1 SGHNT, CDR2 YYREEE (reference sequence). V gave up 2 bases and J gave up 5 bases, with 13 bases separating them. Written as DNA, the CDR3 is TGTGCCAGCAGCTTACGCGGACAGCCTACTGAAGCTTTCTTT. This encodes CASSLRGQPTEAFF.

This rearrangement joins TRBV6-5 to TRBJ2-5; maybe TRBD2 (7 bases). The CDR3 spans 15 residues. Germline V gene sequence: CDR1 MNHEY, CDR2 SVGAGI. V lost 6 bases and J 3 bases, leaving 17 bases between the germline ends. CDR3 residues: CASRGTRGGEETQYF. DNA of the CDR3: TGTGCCAGCAGGGGTACAAGGGGGGGAGAAGAGACCCAGTACTTC.

The V call is TRBV7-2, the J call TRBJ2-1, with a tentative D call TRBD2 (6 bases). The CDR3 is 17 amino acids. Trimming pared 3 bases from V and 3 bases from J, leaving 18 bases between. Germline-derived CDR1 and CDR2 are SGHTA and FQGNSA. Written as DNA, the CDR3 is TGTGCCAGCAGCTTGCCGGGCGGGAAAAAGGGCTACAATGAGCAGTTCTTC. This translates into CASSLPGGKKGYNEQFF. Combining the CDR3 with reference TRBV7-2 and TRBJ2-1 gives the whole variable domain GAGVSQSPSNKVTEKGKDVELRCDPISGHTALYWYRQSLGQGLEFLIYFQGNSAPDKSGLPSDRFSAERTGGSVSTLTIQRTQQEDSAVYLCASSLPGGKKGYNEQFFGPGTRLTVL.

J is TRBJ1-2 and V is TRBV2; 7 bases fit TRBD1. This CDR3 spans 13 amino acids. CDR1 and CDR2 from the germline V gene are SNHLY and FYNNEI. With 8 bases clipped from V and 4 bases from J, the junction kept 7 bases outside the gene matches. Here the CDR3 reads CASARDSSYGYTF. CDR3 nucleotide sequence: TGTGCCAGCGCCCGGGACAGCAGCTATGGCTACACCTTC.

J is TRBJ2-7 and V is TRBV13; no firm D call. V was pared by 3 bases and J by 6 bases, with 9 bases between. This CDR3 has 12 residues. From germline, CDR1 is PRHDT and CDR2 FYEKMQ (reference sequence). CDR3 loop: CASSFCVFEQYF. The CDR3 DNA sequence: TGTGCCAGCAGCTTTTGTGTATTCGAGCAGTACTTC.

The chain combines TRBV6-4 with TRBJ1-2, with unresolved D. CDR1 MRHNA and CDR2 SNTAGT come from the germline V gene. V shed 3 bases and J shed 6 bases, with 23 bases lying between them. This CDR3 contains 17 residues. CDR3: CASSELVGKKDSNGYTF. In DNA form, the CDR3 reads TGTGCCAGCAGTGAGTTGGTGGGAAAGAAGGACTCTAATGGCTACACCTTC.

The V call is TRBV28, the J call TRBJ1-1; 12 nucleotides align to TRBD1. Germline V gene sequence: CDR1 MDHEN, CDR2 SYDVKM. This CDR3 spans 15 amino acids. Unmatched junction bases numbered 13, after V lost 6 bases and J lost 11 bases. CDR3 nucleotide sequence: TGTGCCAGCAGCCGCGGGGGACAGGGGGCGGGAAGGGCTTTCTTT. Residues: CASSRGGQGAGRAFF.

The J gene is TRBJ1-2, the V gene TRBV24-1; 10 nucleotides agree with TRBD1. Germline loops: CDR1 KGHDR, CDR2 SFDVKD. This CDR3 contains 16 residues. V trimming: 4 bases; J trimming: 3 bases; junction bases outside the gene matches: 7. Written as DNA, the CDR3 is TGTGCCACCAGTGAACCCCGGACAGGGGGAGACTATGGCTACACCTTC. Its protein is CATSEPRTGGDYGYTF.

The chain combines TRBV15 with TRBJ2-7; a possible D gene is TRBD2 (5 bases). With 6 bases removed from V and 5 bases from J, the gap between germline ends came to 11 bases. CDR3 length: 12 amino acids. The germline V gene encodes CDR1 LNHNV and CDR2 YYDKDF (reference sequence). This CDR3 is CATSGGNDEQYF. The CDR3 DNA follows: TGTGCCACCAGTGGAGGTAACGACGAGCAGTACTTC.

The CDR3: CASSLLGGGTGELFF. CDR3 DNA sequence: TGTGCCAGCAGTTTGTTAGGGGGAGGGACCGGGGAGCTGTTTTTT. The chain joins TRBV27 to TRBJ2-2, with D perhaps TRBD2 (7 bases). The CDR3 extends over 15 amino acids. CDR1 and CDR2 (germline): MNHEY, SMNVEV (reference sequence). The ends were cut back, 3 bases at V and 5 bases at J, with 13 bases in the middle.

The genes are TRBV6-6 and TRBJ1-1; D might be TRBD1 (5 bases). CDR1 is MNHNY, CDR2 SVGAGI, per germline (reference sequence). CDR3 length equals 12 residues. V lost 4 bases to trimming and J lost 11 bases, with 14 bases between them. CDR3 loop: CASSSNRQSAFF. The CDR3 DNA reads TGTGCCAGCAGTTCTAATCGACAGTCGGCTTTCTTT.

This chain connects TRBV29-1 to TRBJ2-3; no reliable D call. The germline V gene has CDR1 SQVTM and CDR2 ANQGSEA. This CDR3 contains 14 residues. V was trimmed by 6 bases and J by 7 bases, leaving 20 bases between them. CDR3 residues: CSVWAGIEKNTQYF. The CDR3 nucleotides are TGCAGCGTGTGGGCAGGCATAGAGAAAAATACGCAGTATTTT.

This rearrangement joins TRBV4-2 to TRBJ2-7, with 11 bases aligning to TRBD1. Trimming took 1 base from V and 4 from J; bases not matched to a gene: 3. The CDR3 extends over 15 amino acids. Germline CDR1 and CDR2: LGHNA and YNFKEQ. The CDR3 loop is CASSQVGTGGYEQYF. CDR3 bases: TGTGCCAGCAGCCAAGTTGGGACAGGGGGTTACGAGCAGTACTTC.

The CDR3 region is CASSHIRDRDTQYF. The CDR3, as DNA: TGCGCCAGCAGCCACATCCGGGACAGGGATACGCAGTATTTT. J is TRBJ2-3 and V is TRBV4-1; 8 bases align to TRBD1. Per the germline V gene, CDR1 is MGHRA and CDR2 is YSYEKL. V shed 3 bases and J 6 bases; nucleotides not matched to a gene: 5. This CDR3 comprises 14 residues.

J is TRBJ2-1 and V is TRBV7-7, with 8 bases identical to TRBD1. The CDR3 length is 17 residues. Per the germline V gene, CDR1 is SSHAT and CDR2 is FNYEAQ (reference sequence). With V trimmed by 5 bases and J by 4 bases, 13 bases remained unmatched. CDR3 DNA: TGTGCCAGCAGCAGGGGAGGAGGAGGGACAGGTTACAATGAGCAGTTCTTC. Residues: CASSRGGGGTGYNEQFF.